This T cell receptor (beta chain) was identified in a study of blood T cell repertoires in COVID-19. Turning to the study itself: Samples came from the United States, Italy and Spain, spanning acute and convalescent COVID-19.

Sequencing used immunoSEQ multiplex PCR; TCRdb keeps in-frame clones, though not all of them. Of 130,000 or so clones listed, about four fifths are singletons. Living in under 30 US areas, the participants were between about 18 and 100 years of age. V lost 3 bases, J lost 5 bases, and 9 bases stayed unmatched. Germline assignment: CDR1 MNHEY and CDR2 SVGAGI. The CDR3 has 15 amino acids. The genes are TRBV6-5 and TRBJ2-7; 8 bases align to TRBD2. Sequenced input: PBMCs or T cells enriched from blood (not recorded which). The TCR sequence derives from a woman in her forties or fifties with acute COVID-19. This CDR3 reads CASSYEAAGEHEQYF. The DNA of the CDR3 is TGTGCCAGCAGTTATGAAGCAGCGGGAGAACACGAGCAGTACTTC.